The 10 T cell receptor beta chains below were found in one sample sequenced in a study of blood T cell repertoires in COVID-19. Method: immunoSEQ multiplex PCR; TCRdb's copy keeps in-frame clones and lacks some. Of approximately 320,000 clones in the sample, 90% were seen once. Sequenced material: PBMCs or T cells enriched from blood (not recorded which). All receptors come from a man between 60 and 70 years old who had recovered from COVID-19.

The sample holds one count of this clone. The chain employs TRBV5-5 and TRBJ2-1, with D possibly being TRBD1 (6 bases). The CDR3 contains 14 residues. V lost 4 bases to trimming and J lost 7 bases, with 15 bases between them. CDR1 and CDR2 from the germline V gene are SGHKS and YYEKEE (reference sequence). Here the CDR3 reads CASSLGLGGNEQFF. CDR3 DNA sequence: TGTGCCAGCAGCCTCGGGCTAGGGGGAAATGAGCAGTTCTTC.

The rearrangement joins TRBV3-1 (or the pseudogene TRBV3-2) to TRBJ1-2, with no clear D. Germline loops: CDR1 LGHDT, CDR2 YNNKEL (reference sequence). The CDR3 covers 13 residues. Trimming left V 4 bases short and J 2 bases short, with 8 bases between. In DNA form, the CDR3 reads TGTGCCAGCAGCCTAGTCCTGAACTATGGCTACACCTTC. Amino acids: CASSLVLNYGYTF.

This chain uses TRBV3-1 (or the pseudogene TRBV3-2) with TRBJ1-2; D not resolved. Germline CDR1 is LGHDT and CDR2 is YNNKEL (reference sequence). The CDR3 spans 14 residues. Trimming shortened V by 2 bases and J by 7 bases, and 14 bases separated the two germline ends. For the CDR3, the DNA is TGTGCCAGCAGCCAAAGGAACAGTTTCCTTGGCTACACCTTC. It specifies CASSQRNSFLGYTF.

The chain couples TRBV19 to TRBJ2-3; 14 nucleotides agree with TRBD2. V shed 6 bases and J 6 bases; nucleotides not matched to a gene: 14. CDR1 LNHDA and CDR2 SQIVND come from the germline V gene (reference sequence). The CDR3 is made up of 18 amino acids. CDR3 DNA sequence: TGTGCCAGTAGCCATTCAGGGACTAGCGGGAGCTGGTTGGATACGCAGTATTTT. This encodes CASSHSGTSGSWLDTQYF.

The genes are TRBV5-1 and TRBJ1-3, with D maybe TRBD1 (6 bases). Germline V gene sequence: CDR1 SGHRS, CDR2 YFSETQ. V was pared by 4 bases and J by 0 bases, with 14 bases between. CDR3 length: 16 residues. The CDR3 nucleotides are TGCGCCAGCAGCGGGACACAGGAGAGCTCTGGAAACACCATATATTTT. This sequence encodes CASSGTQESSGNTIYF.

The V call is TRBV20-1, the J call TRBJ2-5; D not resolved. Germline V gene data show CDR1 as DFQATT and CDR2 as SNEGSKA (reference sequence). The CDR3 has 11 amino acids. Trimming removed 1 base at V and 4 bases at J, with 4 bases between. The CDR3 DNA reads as TGCAGTGCTAGAGCCGGAGAGACCCAGTACTTC. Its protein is CSARAGETQYF.

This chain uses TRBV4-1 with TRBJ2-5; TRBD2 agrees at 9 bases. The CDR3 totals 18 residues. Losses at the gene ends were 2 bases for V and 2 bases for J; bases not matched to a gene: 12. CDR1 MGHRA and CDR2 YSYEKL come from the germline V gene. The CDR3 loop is CASSQQRLAAGGQETQYF. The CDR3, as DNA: TGCGCCAGCAGCCAACAGCGCCTTGCAGCGGGGGGACAAGAGACCCAGTACTTC.

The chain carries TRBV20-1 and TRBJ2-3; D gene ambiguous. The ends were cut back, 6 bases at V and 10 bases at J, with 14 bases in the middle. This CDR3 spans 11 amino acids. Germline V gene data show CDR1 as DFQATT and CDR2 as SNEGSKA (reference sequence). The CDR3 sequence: CSALTFDAQYF. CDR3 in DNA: TGCAGTGCGCTGACTTTCGACGCGCAGTATTTT.

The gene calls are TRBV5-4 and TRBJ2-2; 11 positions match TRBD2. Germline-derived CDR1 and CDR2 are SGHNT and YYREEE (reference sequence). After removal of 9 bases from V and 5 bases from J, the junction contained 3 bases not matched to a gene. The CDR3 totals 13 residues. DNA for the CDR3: TGTGCCAACTTAGCGGGAGGGACCGGGGAGCTGTTTTTT. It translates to CANLAGGTGELFF.

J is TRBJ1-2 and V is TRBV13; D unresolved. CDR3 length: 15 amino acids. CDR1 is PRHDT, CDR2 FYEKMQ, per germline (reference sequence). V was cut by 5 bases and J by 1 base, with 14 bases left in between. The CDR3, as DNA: TGTGCCAGCAGCGGTCCGGGTTCCTTTAACTATGGCTACACCTTC. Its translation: CASSGPGSFNYGYTF.